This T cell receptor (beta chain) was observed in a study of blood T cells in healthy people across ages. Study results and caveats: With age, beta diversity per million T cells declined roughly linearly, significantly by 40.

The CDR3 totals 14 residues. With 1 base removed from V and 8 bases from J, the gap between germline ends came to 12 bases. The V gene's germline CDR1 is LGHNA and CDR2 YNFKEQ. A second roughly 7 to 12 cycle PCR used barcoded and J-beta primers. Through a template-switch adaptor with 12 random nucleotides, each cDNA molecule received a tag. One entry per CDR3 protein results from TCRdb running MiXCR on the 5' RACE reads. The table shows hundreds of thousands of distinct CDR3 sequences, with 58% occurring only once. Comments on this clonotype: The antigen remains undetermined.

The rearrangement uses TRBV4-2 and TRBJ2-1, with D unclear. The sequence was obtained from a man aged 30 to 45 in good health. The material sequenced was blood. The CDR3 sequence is CASSQGRPIHEQFF. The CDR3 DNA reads TGTGCCAGCAGCCAAGGCCGACCCATTCATGAGCAGTTCTTC.